The 14 T cell receptor beta chains in this list originate from one sample, sequenced in a study of blood T cell repertoires in COVID-19. The data were produced by immunoSEQ multiplex PCR, yet TCRdb's version contains in-frame clones alone and is incomplete. The sample contains around 100,000 clones, around 90% of which appear only once. What was sequenced was peripheral blood. These receptors all stem from a human donor with active COVID-19. The donor label of this sample is uncertain.

The chain is built from TRBV5-1 and TRBJ1-6, with a tentative D call TRBD1 (5 bases). The CDR3 is 15 residues long. CDR1 and CDR2 from the germline V gene are SGHRS and YFSETQ. Trimming left V 0 bases short and J 6 bases short, with 10 bases between. The CDR3, as DNA: TGCGCCAGCAGCTTGGAGCAGGGCGGTAATTCACCCCTCCACTTT. Translation gives CASSLEQGGNSPLHF.

The gene calls are TRBV7-9 and TRBJ2-1, with TRBD1 identical over 9 bases. V was clipped by 4 bases and J by 3 bases; unmatched bases: 4. Germline V CDR1 and CDR2: SEHNR, FQNEAQ (reference sequence). The CDR3 contains 15 residues. The CDR3 sequence: CASSSPGQGYNEQFF. The CDR3 nucleotides are TGTGCCAGCAGCTCTCCGGGACAGGGCTACAATGAGCAGTTCTTC.

This clone has only one observation. The V gene is TRBV14, the J gene TRBJ2-1, with D possibly TRBD2 on 6 matching bases. The CDR3 runs 13 residues. CDR1 and CDR2 from the germline V gene are SGHDN and FVKESK. The ends were cut back, 0 bases at V and 9 bases at J, with 9 bases in the middle. For the CDR3, the DNA is TGTGCCAGCAGCCAAGATACCGGGGGTGAGCAGTTCTTC. Translated: CASSQDTGGEQFF.

The chain recombines TRBV12-5 with TRBJ2-1; D is perhaps TRBD2 (5 bases). The germline CDR1 and CDR2 sequences are LGHNT and FRNRAP. The V gene lost 3 bases and the J gene lost 6 bases, with 9 bases spanning the gap. There are 13 residues in the CDR3. CDR3 nucleotide sequence: TGTGCTAGTGGTTTCCTGACTACCAATGAGCAGTTCTTC. This gives the protein CASGFLTTNEQFF.

The gene calls are TRBV15 and TRBJ2-7, with no clear D. V lost 0 bases and J 7 bases, leaving 7 bases between the germline ends. The CDR3 totals 12 residues. CDR1 LNHNV and CDR2 YYDKDF come from the germline V gene (reference sequence). The CDR3 loop is CATSRDFGEQYF. CDR3 sequence (DNA): TGTGCCACCAGCAGAGACTTCGGGGAGCAGTACTTC.

This rearrangement joins TRBV29-1 to TRBJ1-5; the D is unclear. Trimming shortened V by 5 bases and J by 2 bases, and 7 bases separated the two germline ends. The CDR3 runs to 12 residues. Germline V gene sequence: CDR1 SQVTM, CDR2 ANQGSEA. For the CDR3, the DNA is TGCAGCGTTCGGGGAGGCAATCAGCCCCAGCATTTT. Translating it yields CSVRGGNQPQHF.

The V call is TRBV16, the J call TRBJ1-1; D gene uncertain. The germline V gene has CDR1 KGHSY and CDR2 FQNENV. This CDR3 is 15 amino acids long. V was trimmed by 0 bases and J by 5 bases, leaving 13 bases between them. The CDR3 DNA reads TGTGCCAGCAGCCAATCGCGGAGAGGATGGACTGAAGCTTTCTTT. This codes for CASSQSRRGWTEAFF. The full variable domain, with the rest looked up from reference TRBV16 and TRBJ1-1, is GEEVAQTPKHLVRGEGQKAKLYCAPIKGHSYVFWYQQVLKNEFKFLISFQNENVFDETGMPKERFSAKCLPNSPCSLEIQATKLEDSAVYFCASSQSRRGWTEAFFGQGTRLTVV.

This chain links TRBV3-1 (or the pseudogene TRBV3-2) with TRBJ2-7; no clear D. The CDR3 spans 13 residues. V lost 1 base and J lost 6, with 10 bases in between. The germline V gene has CDR1 LGHDT and CDR2 YNNKEL (reference sequence). The CDR3 DNA is TGTGCCAGCAGCCAAGTCGCATCGGGCGAGCAGTACTTC. It encodes CASSQVASGEQYF.

The table lists this clone with a few counts. The gene calls are TRBV6-1 and TRBJ2-7; the match to TRBD2 covers 11 bases. With 4 bases clipped from V and 0 bases from J, the junction kept 5 bases outside the gene matches. This CDR3 has 16 residues. Germline CDR1 and CDR2: MNHNS and SASEGT. CDR3 residues: CASSGNSGGASYEQYF. In nucleotides, the CDR3 is TGTGCCAGCAGTGGAAATAGCGGGGGGGCCTCCTACGAGCAGTACTTC.

This sequence joins TRBV4-1 and TRBJ2-5, with TRBD2 matching over 16 bases. Trimming cost V 5 bases and J 2 bases; bases outside gene matches: 8. In germline, CDR1 is MGHRA, CDR2 YSYEKL. The CDR3 consists of 18 residues. Here the CDR3 reads CASSAPGLAGGQQETQYF. CDR3 coding DNA: TGCGCCAGCAGCGCACCGGGACTAGCGGGGGGGCAACAAGAGACCCAGTACTTC.

The V and J genes are TRBV4-2 and TRBJ2-1, with TRBD2 matching over 11 bases. The CDR3 spans 15 residues. Per germline, CDR1 LGHNA and CDR2 YNFKEQ. Trimming took 4 bases from V and 5 from J; bases not matched to a gene: 4. As DNA, the CDR3 is TGTGCCAGCAGCCCCGCGACTAGCGGGGACAATGAGCAGTTCTTC. Translating it yields CASSPATSGDNEQFF.

The chain employs TRBV28 and TRBJ2-5; 9 bases are a match to TRBD1. The CDR3 has 14 amino acids. The ends lost 3 bases at V and 2 bases at J; junction bases unmatched: 1. CDR1 MDHEN and CDR2 SYDVKM come from the germline V gene. The CDR3, as DNA: TGTGCCAGCAGTTTGACAGGGGGGCAAGAGACCCAGTACTTC. Translation: CASSLTGGQETQYF.

This clone showed up just once. The chain combines TRBV29-1 with TRBJ1-4; possible D gene TRBD1, 6 bases. This CDR3 is built from 11 residues. Looked up from germline, CDR1 is SQVTM and CDR2 is ANQGSEA. V was pared by 4 bases and J by 11 bases, with 11 bases between. This chain's CDR3 is CSVVEGGKLFF. CDR3 nucleotide sequence: TGCAGCGTTGTTGAGGGGGGGAAACTGTTTTTT.

This rearrangement joins TRBV29-1 to TRBJ2-5; D gene uncertain. This CDR3 comprises 12 residues. V was trimmed by 1 base and J by 5 bases, leaving 8 bases between them. In germline, CDR1 is SQVTM, CDR2 ANQGSEA. The chain's CDR3 is CSVEGRQETQYF. The CDR3 region has the DNA TGCAGCGTTGAAGGCAGGCAGGAGACCCAGTACTTC.